The present T cell receptor beta chain was sequenced within a study of OX40 agonist ivuxolimab in advanced cancers. About the study: Three individuals attained partial responses, comprising one hepatocellular carcinoma case and two cutaneous melanoma cases. Study-wide findings and caveats: At 0.1 to 3.0 mg/kg and by week 6, clonal expansion occurred in CD4+ and CD8+ blood T cells.

Worth noting for this clone: Its antigen is undetermined.

Clones were sequenced by immunoSEQ multiplex PCR, and TCRdb holds only the in-frame ones, with some missing. Here the sample spans some 14,000 clones, about three quarters being singletons. The clonotype was recovered from an adult with an advanced solid tumor such as melanoma, head and neck, liver or kidney cancer. Sequenced here: CD4+ or CD8+ T cells sorted from blood, sampled in a trial of the OX40 agonist ivuxolimab.

CDR3 region: CACHPGTTGRVPREEQYF. CDR3 coding DNA: TGTGCCTGTCACCCCGGGACAACAGGGCGGGTCCCTAGGGAGGAGCAGTACTTC. This chain joins TRBV30 and TRBJ2-7; D is possibly TRBD1 (6 bases). The V end lost 6 bases, the J end lost 7 bases, and 34 bases lay between the germline ends. Germline V gene lookup returns CDR1 GTSNPN and CDR2 SVGIG (reference sequence). The CDR3 contains 18 residues.